This T cell receptor (beta chain) was identified during a study of CD8 T cells in Susac syndrome. This clonotype was seen only once. TEMRA cells were FACS-enriched and CD8+ and CD4+ T cells negatively isolated. RNA was extracted with the RNeasy kit, and a quantity of 0.5 to 1 ug was reverse transcribed using random hexamers. An immunoSEQ multiplex PCR generated amplified TCR beta CDR3 products spanning 54 Vbeta and 13 Jbeta. TCRdb reanalysed the immunoSEQ multiplex PCR reads using MiXCR and keeps one entry per CDR3 protein. The sample lists about 160,000 distinct CDR3 sequences; approximately 94% were seen once. In germline, CDR1 is SGHAT, CDR2 FQDESV (reference sequence). Between the trimmed V and J ends, which lost 3 bases and 4 bases, there was a span of 15 bases. This CDR3 is 15 amino acids long.

This receptor was taken from a human donor with multiple sclerosis. The V call is TRBV11-1, the J call TRBJ2-5; D is possibly TRBD1 (6 bases). Source material: CD4+ T cells from PBMCs. The CDR3 nucleotides read TGTGCCAGCAGCTTGAACCAGGGGATGGGAGAGACCCAGTACTTC. Its protein product is CASSLNQGMGETQYF.